This TCR beta chain was retrieved from a study of blood T cell repertoires in COVID-19. J gave up 4 bases and V 3 bases, and 5 bases lay outside the gene matches. This CDR3 comprises 15 residues. Germline V gene sequence: CDR1 SGHRS, CDR2 YFSETQ. Measured with immunoSEQ multiplex PCR; TCRdb has only the in-frame clones, and not every one. The sample contains 200,000 to 250,000 clones, about 91% of which appear only once. The source is a man aged 18 to 29 with acute COVID-19. This rearrangement joins TRBV5-1 to TRBJ2-3, with 10 bases that match TRBD2. Material for sequencing was PBMCs or T cells enriched from blood (not recorded which). CDR3 DNA: TGCGCCAGCAGCTCCGGGCTAGCGGGAGCAGATACGCAGTATTTT. The encoded protein is CASSSGLAGADTQYF.